The 26 T cell receptor beta chains below were found in one sample sequenced in a study of cytomegalovirus exposure and HLA in healthy donors. Libraries were prepared by immunoSEQ multiplex PCR; TCRdb keeps only in-frame clonotypes and omits some of them. The sample lists roughly 260,000 clones; around nine tenths were seen once. Material for sequencing was PBMCs. The receptors here all came from a young man in good health and CMV-seronegative.

The rearrangement links TRBV6-4 to TRBJ1-2; no reliable D call. The CDR3 contains 12 residues. Looked up from germline, CDR1 is MRHNA and CDR2 is SNTAGT. Trimming pared 2 bases from V and 5 bases from J, leaving 6 bases between. Written as DNA, the CDR3 is TGTGCCAGCAGTGACCCGGGGTATGGCTACACCTTC. Its translation: CASSDPGYGYTF.

The gene calls are TRBV10-3 and TRBJ2-7; 9 nucleotides align to TRBD2. Germline CDR1 reads ENHRY; CDR2 reads SYGVKD. The CDR3 is made up of 14 amino acids. Unmatched junction bases numbered 9, after V lost 7 bases and J lost 5 bases. The CDR3: CAITHSGSLNEQYF. CDR3 sequence (DNA): TGTGCCATCACTCATAGCGGGAGTCTCAACGAGCAGTACTTC.

The chain couples TRBV28 to TRBJ2-7; TRBD2 might be the D (5 bases). V dropped 2 bases and J dropped 3 bases, with 17 bases sitting between them. Germline CDR1 and CDR2: MDHEN and SYDVKM. The CDR3 runs to 16 residues. In DNA form, the CDR3 reads TGTGCCAGCAGTTTAATATCTTGGGAGACCATCTACGAGCAGTACTTC. Protein: CASSLISWETIYEQYF.

The chain has TRBV10-3 and TRBJ1-1; 8 nucleotides agree with TRBD1. Germline loops: CDR1 ENHRY, CDR2 SYGVKD. Germline trimming cut 0 bases from V and 1 base from J; bases unmatched to any gene: 1. The length of the CDR3 is 15 residues. The CDR3 loop is CAISESGTGNTEAFF. In DNA, the CDR3 is TGTGCCATCAGTGAGTCGGGGACAGGGAACACTGAAGCTTTCTTT.

The chain joins TRBV27 to TRBJ2-3, with TRBD2 matching over 12 bases. The CDR3 has 15 residues. CDR1 and CDR2 from the germline V gene are MNHEY and SMNVEV (reference sequence). V shed 9 bases, J shed 2 bases, and the junction held 6 bases outside the gene matches. The DNA for the CDR3 is TGTGCCAGTGCACTAGCGGGGGGCGACACAGATACGCAGTATTTT. Its translation: CASALAGGDTDTQYF.

The chain carries TRBV2 and TRBJ2-7, with a weak D call TRBD1 (5 bases). This CDR3 is built from 12 residues. With 5 bases removed from V and 2 bases from J, the gap between germline ends came to 7 bases. Per the germline V gene, CDR1 is SNHLY and CDR2 is FYNNEI. For the CDR3, the DNA is TGTGCCAGCAGTCTACAGGCCTACGAGCAGTACTTC. Residues: CASSLQAYEQYF. Supplemented by reference TRBV2 and TRBJ2-7, the full variable domain reads EPEVTQTPSHQVTQMGQEVILRCVPISNHLYFYWYRQILGQKVEFLVSFYNNEISEKSEIFDDQFSVERPDGSNFTLKIRSTKLEDSAMYFCASSLQAYEQYFGPGTRLTVT.

This chain uses TRBV6-6 with TRBJ2-2; D is unresolved. In germline, CDR1 is MNHNY, CDR2 SVGAGI (reference sequence). The germline V and J ends were trimmed by 2 bases and 8 bases, with 6 bases remaining between them. The CDR3 contains 12 residues. CDR3 loop: CASSYEVGELFF. As DNA, the CDR3 is TGTGCCAGCAGTTACGAGGTGGGGGAGCTGTTTTTT.

The chain combines TRBV30 with TRBJ2-5; D perhaps matches TRBD1 (6 bases). The tail of the sequence fits TRBJ2-7 better, so the J call may be wrong. This CDR3 comprises 17 residues. Germline V CDR1 and CDR2: GTSNPN, SVGIG (reference sequence). The CDR3 is CAWAHPGALRGNYEQYF. The CDR3 region has the DNA TGTGCCTGGGCCCACCCAGGGGCGCTCAGGGGTAACTACGAGCAGTACTTC.

The chain has TRBV7-3 and TRBJ2-1; the D gene is possibly TRBD2 (5 bases). The CDR3 is 13 amino acids. Trimming removed 5 bases from V and 5 bases from J, with 10 bases in between. The germline V gene has CDR1 SGHTA and CDR2 FQGTGA. As DNA, the CDR3 is TGTGCCAGCAGCACGGGATCCCACAATGAGCAGTTCTTC. Its protein product is CASSTGSHNEQFF.

This clone was detected a few times. The J gene is TRBJ2-7, the V gene TRBV7-9; D is unclear. This CDR3 comprises 14 residues. The V gene's germline CDR1 is SEHNR and CDR2 FQNEAQ (reference sequence). Trimming cost V 1 base and J 0 bases, with 7 bases left between them. This CDR3 reads CASSLGAGSYEQYF. The CDR3 bases are TGTGCCAGCAGCTTAGGGGCAGGCTCCTACGAGCAGTACTTC.

The chain employs TRBV2 and TRBJ2-4, with D possibly being TRBD2 (6 bases). Germline V gene sequence: CDR1 SNHLY, CDR2 FYNNEI. With 6 bases removed from V and 5 bases from J, the gap between germline ends came to 17 bases. The CDR3 extends over 15 amino acids. The CDR3, as DNA: TGTGCCAGCAGCGTCGGGACTTCCTCTCAAAACATTCAGTACTTC. Protein product: CASSVGTSSQNIQYF.

Here the CDR3 reads CASSPGRFDTIYF. The CDR3 region has the DNA TGTGCCAGCAGTCCAGGGAGGTTTGACACCATATATTTT. The chain recombines TRBV6-5 with TRBJ1-3; D is possibly TRBD1 (5 bases). V dropped 5 bases and J dropped 8 bases, with 13 bases sitting between them. Germline V gives CDR1 MNHEY, CDR2 SVGAGI. The CDR3 totals 13 residues.

In this sample, this clone turned up once. This chain connects TRBV5-6 to TRBJ2-7; 10 bases are shared with TRBD2. The CDR3 loop spans 13 amino acids. The V and J ends lost 2 bases and 5 bases, in that order; junction bases with no gene match: 1. CDR1 is SGHDT, CDR2 YYEEEE, per germline. The chain's CDR3 is CASSLAGGHEQYF. CDR3 nucleotides: TGTGCCAGCAGCTTAGCGGGGGGGCACGAGCAGTACTTC.

V gene TRBV28 combines with J gene TRBJ2-5; D not resolved. V was trimmed by 8 bases and J by 5 bases, leaving 6 bases between them. The CDR3 runs to 10 residues. The germline CDR1 and CDR2 sequences are MDHEN and SYDVKM. The CDR3 loop is CASGRETQYF. DNA for the CDR3: TGTGCCAGCGGCAGGGAGACCCAGTACTTC.

V gene TRBV28 combines with J gene TRBJ2-1, with 8 bases fitting TRBD2. V gave up 3 bases and J gave up 2 bases; unmatched junction bases: 3. The CDR3 spans 15 residues. Germline-derived CDR1 and CDR2 are MDHEN and SYDVKM. The CDR3 bases are TGTGCCAGCAGTTTCGTACTAGCGGCCTACAATGAGCAGTTCTTC. The encoded protein is CASSFVLAAYNEQFF. The whole variable domain, filled in from reference TRBV28 and TRBJ2-1, reads DVKVTQSSRYLVKRTGEKVFLECVQDMDHENMFWYRQDPGLGLRLIYFSYDVKMKEKGDIPEGYSVSREKKERFSLILESASTNQTSMYLCASSFVLAAYNEQFFGPGTRLTVL.

This sequence joins TRBV7-3 and TRBJ2-2, with D hard to call. CDR3 length equals 15 residues. V shed 7 bases and J shed 2 bases, with 14 bases lying between them. Looked up from germline, CDR1 is SGHTA and CDR2 is FQGTGA. The CDR3 coding sequence is TGTGCCAGCACCTTGGGTGGCGGAAACACCGGGGAGCTGTTTTTT. It codes for CASTLGGGNTGELFF.

V is TRBV6-5 and J is TRBJ2-1; the D is unclear. Germline V CDR1 and CDR2: MNHEY, SVGAGI. Trimming removed 7 bases from V and 2 bases from J, with 6 bases in between. This CDR3 contains 12 residues. CDR3 sequence reads: CASKTTYNEQFF. DNA for the CDR3: TGTGCCAGCAAGACAACCTACAATGAGCAGTTCTTC.

The chain has TRBV29-1 and TRBJ2-6; D perhaps matches TRBD1 (7 bases). The CDR3 spans 15 residues. The ends were cut back, 6 bases at V and 0 bases at J, with 12 bases in the middle. Germline assignment: CDR1 SQVTM and CDR2 ANQGSEA. CDR3 nucleotides: TGCAGCGTAGGAGGGGGCATCTCTGGGGCCAACGTCCTGACTTTC. It yields the protein CSVGGGISGANVLTF.

This clone was found once. V gene TRBV5-6 combines with J gene TRBJ1-5; 9 nucleotides align to TRBD1. Trimming cost V 0 bases and J 6 bases; bases outside gene matches: 10. Looked up from germline, CDR1 is SGHDT and CDR2 is YYEEEE. This CDR3 contains 17 residues. CDR3 nucleotide sequence: TGTGCCAGCAGCTTGGGTTCGTTCACAGGGGGCACTCAGCCCCAGCATTTT. Encoded protein: CASSLGSFTGGTQPQHF.

The chain has TRBV19 and TRBJ1-5; 7 positions agree with TRBD1. The CDR3 has 14 amino acids. The V and J ends lost 3 bases and 6 bases, in that order; junction bases with no gene match: 5. Per the germline V gene, CDR1 is LNHDA and CDR2 is SQIVND (reference sequence). The CDR3 nucleotides read TGTGCCAGTAGTATGACAGGGTGGGGTCAGCCCCAGCATTTT. It is translated as CASSMTGWGQPQHF.

The rearrangement joins TRBV9 to TRBJ2-3; TRBD2 agrees at 8 bases. CDR1 and CDR2 from the germline V gene are SGDLS and YYNGEE. V lost 6 bases, J lost 7 bases, and 7 bases stayed unmatched. The CDR3 has 13 residues. CDR3 bases: TGTGCCAGCAATTCTCGGGGGGGCAATACGCAGTATTTT. Its protein is CASNSRGGNTQYF.

The rearrangement links TRBV7-2 to TRBJ1-1, with 7 bases lining up with TRBD1. The CDR3 spans 15 residues. V lost 7 bases and J lost 5; bases outside the gene matches: 13. Germline V lookup: CDR1 SGHTA, CDR2 FQGNSA. CDR3 loop: CASTPGGNWGTEAFF. The CDR3 region has the DNA TGTGCCAGCACCCCAGGGGGGAATTGGGGGACTGAAGCTTTCTTT.

The chain has TRBV25-1 and TRBJ2-7, with D possibly being TRBD2 (5 bases). The CDR3 length is 13 residues. Germline V CDR1 and CDR2: MGHDK, SYGVNS. Deletions cut 6 bases from V and 0 bases from J, with 9 bases between. CDR3 bases: TGTGCCAGCAGGGACTCCCCCTCCTACGAGCAGTACTTC. It translates to CASRDSPSYEQYF.

The gene calls are TRBV5-1 and TRBJ2-1; possible D gene TRBD1, 6 bases. The germline V gene has CDR1 SGHRS and CDR2 YFSETQ. V lost 3 bases to trimming and J lost 7 bases, with 14 bases between them. CDR3 size: 14 residues. This CDR3 reads CASSSGSRGNEQFF. The CDR3, as DNA: TGCGCCAGCAGCTCGGGGTCGAGGGGGAATGAGCAGTTCTTC.

This clone came up a few times. The chain joins TRBV4-1 to TRBJ2-5; TRBD2 matches at 7 bases. Looked up from germline, CDR1 is MGHRA and CDR2 is YSYEKL. V gave up 2 bases and J gave up 3 bases; unmatched junction bases: 9. CDR3 size: 16 residues. CDR3 in amino acids: CASSQIYPAGKETQYF. CDR3 nucleotide sequence: TGCGCCAGCAGCCAAATTTACCCAGCGGGGAAAGAGACCCAGTACTTC.

The rearrangement uses TRBV12-5 and TRBJ2-1; D unresolved. The CDR3 runs 15 residues. The germline V and J ends were trimmed by 1 base and 4 bases, with 11 bases remaining between them. The germline V gene has CDR1 LGHNT and CDR2 FRNRAP. The CDR3 region has the DNA TGTGCTAGTGGTTTGGGACAAGCCTCTTACAATGAGCAGTTCTTC. Translated: CASGLGQASYNEQFF.